This TCR beta chain is from a study of Ad26.COV2.S vaccination and SARS-CoV-2 variants. Study as a whole: Trial arm assignment for the donor was COV1001 Ad26.COV2.S. Dosing was one shot or two shots 56 days apart.

This clone turned up a few times. Using immunoSEQ multiplex PCR, the repertoire was profiled, and TCRdb retains in-frame clones only, with some absent. The sample lists approximately 480,000 clones; roughly 87% were seen once. Germline assignment: CDR1 MNHEY and CDR2 SVGAGI. Trimming removed 0 bases at V and 6 bases at J, with 12 bases between. This CDR3 contains 16 residues. Treatment in this sample: around 19 received Ad26.COV2.S at low or high dose, single or two shots; 5 received placebo; per-sample allocation not given. Day 63 after the first vaccine or placebo injection was the time point for sampling. Immunization relied on an Ad26 vector, which expressed Wuhan-strain SARS-CoV-2 spike.

The starting material was peripheral blood, obtained in a trial of Ad26.COV2.S vaccine versus placebo. The chain links TRBV6-5 to TRBJ1-6, with D tentatively TRBD1 (6 bases). The clonotype originates from a person between 18 and 60 years old who received the Ad26.COV2.S COVID-19 vaccine or a placebo. The CDR3 here is CASSYSNGGGNSPLHF. Here the CDR3 DNA reads TGTGCCAGCAGTTACTCGAATGGGGGCGGTAATTCACCCCTCCACTTT.